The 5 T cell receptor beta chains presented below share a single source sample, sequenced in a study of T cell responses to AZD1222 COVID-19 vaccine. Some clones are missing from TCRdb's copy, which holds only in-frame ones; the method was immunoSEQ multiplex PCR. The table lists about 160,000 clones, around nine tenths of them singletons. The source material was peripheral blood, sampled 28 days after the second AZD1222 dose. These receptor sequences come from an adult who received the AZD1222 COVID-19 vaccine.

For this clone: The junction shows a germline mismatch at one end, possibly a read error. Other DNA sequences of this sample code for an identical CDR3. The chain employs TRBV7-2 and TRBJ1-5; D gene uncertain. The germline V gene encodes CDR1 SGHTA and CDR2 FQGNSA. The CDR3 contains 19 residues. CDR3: CASSLADGGGYRSNQPQHF. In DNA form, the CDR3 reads TGTGCCAGTAGCTTAGCCGACGGCGGAGGGTATAGGAGCAATCAGCCCCAGCATTTT.

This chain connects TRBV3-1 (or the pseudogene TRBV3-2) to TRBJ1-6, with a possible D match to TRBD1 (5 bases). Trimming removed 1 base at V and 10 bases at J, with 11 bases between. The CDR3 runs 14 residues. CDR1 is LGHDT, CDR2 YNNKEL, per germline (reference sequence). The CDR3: CASSQVGTGSPLHF. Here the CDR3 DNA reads TGTGCCAGCAGCCAAGTAGGGACCGGATCACCCCTCCACTTT.

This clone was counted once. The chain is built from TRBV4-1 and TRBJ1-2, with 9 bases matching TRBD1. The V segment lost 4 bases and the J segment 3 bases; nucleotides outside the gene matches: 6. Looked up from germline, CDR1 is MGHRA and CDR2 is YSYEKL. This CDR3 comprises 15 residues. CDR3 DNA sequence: TGCGCCAGCAGCCTAATGGGACAGGGCGACTATGGCTACACCTTC. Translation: CASSLMGQGDYGYTF.

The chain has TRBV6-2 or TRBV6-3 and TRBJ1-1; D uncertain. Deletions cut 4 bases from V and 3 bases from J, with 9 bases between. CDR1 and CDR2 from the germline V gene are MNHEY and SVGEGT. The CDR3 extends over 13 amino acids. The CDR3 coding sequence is TGTGCCAGCAGTTCGCGGACGCACACTGAAGCTTTCTTT. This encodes CASSSRTHTEAFF.

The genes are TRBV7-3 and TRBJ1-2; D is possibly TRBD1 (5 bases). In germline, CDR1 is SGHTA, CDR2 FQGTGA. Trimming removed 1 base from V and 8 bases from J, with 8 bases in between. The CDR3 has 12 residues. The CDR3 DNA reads TGTGCCAGCAGCTTAAATGGGGGAGGCTACACCTTC. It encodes CASSLNGGGYTF.